One and the same sample provided the 32 T cell receptor beta chains below, sequenced in a study of cytomegalovirus exposure and HLA in healthy donors. Primers included in the PCR were 60 Vbeta and 13 Jbeta primers. Assay used: immunoSEQ multiplex PCR; TCRdb lists only in-frame clones, some missing. Among 150,000 to 200,000 clones listed, 55% to 75% were seen once. The sequencing sample was made of PBMCs. Receptors were obtained from a human donor in good health.

The rearrangement uses TRBV5-1 and TRBJ1-6; 9 bases line up with TRBD1. V trimming: 7 bases; J trimming: 7 bases; junction bases outside the gene matches: 6. Germline values: CDR1 SGHRS, CDR2 YFSETQ. CDR3 length equals 14 residues. CDR3 region: CASQRTGGNSPLHF. Written as DNA, the CDR3 is TGCGCCAGCCAAAGAACAGGGGGCAATTCACCCCTCCACTTT.

The V gene is TRBV10-1, the J gene TRBJ2-1, with TRBD1 identical over 9 bases. This CDR3 is built from 19 residues. CDR1 and CDR2 from the germline V gene are WNHNN and SYGVQD (reference sequence). V was pared by 0 bases and J by 7 bases, with 16 bases of the junction left unmatched. CDR3 region: CASSESRDRAHPSPNEQFF. CDR3 DNA sequence: TGCGCCAGCAGTGAGTCGAGGGACAGGGCACACCCTTCTCCTAATGAGCAGTTCTTC.

The chain combines TRBV7-9 with TRBJ1-5; D is possibly TRBD1 (6 bases). The CDR3 spans 12 residues. The V end was cut by 4 bases, the J end by 7 bases, with 8 bases between. The germline CDR1 and CDR2 sequences are SEHNR and FQNEAQ (reference sequence). The CDR3 loop reads CASSSGVQPQHF. The CDR3 nucleotides are TGTGCCAGCAGCTCAGGGGTACAGCCCCAGCATTTT.

This clone showed up just a few times. The genes are TRBV11-2 and TRBJ1-2; unclear D gene. V was clipped by 0 bases and J by 5 bases, with 19 bases between them. This CDR3 comprises 17 residues. Germline V gene data show CDR1 as SGHAT and CDR2 as FQNNGV. The CDR3 here is CASSLEVRRSRGYGYTF. The CDR3 DNA is TGTGCCAGCAGCTTAGAGGTACGACGATCTCGAGGGTATGGCTACACCTTC.

This clone has only a few counts. The rearrangement uses TRBV15 and TRBJ1-1, with D possibly matching TRBD1 (6 bases). This CDR3 region has 15 residues. V was trimmed by 0 bases and J by 7 bases, leaving 15 bases between them. Germline CDR1 LNHNV, CDR2 YYDKDF (reference sequence). CDR3 coding DNA: TGTGCCACCAGCAGAGATAAGGACAGCCGCCGTGAAGCTTTCTTT. The encoded protein is CATSRDKDSRREAFF.

V usage is TRBV30 and J usage is TRBJ1-4; weak D call: TRBD1 (5 bases). The CDR3 length is 12 residues. The V gene's germline CDR1 is GTSNPN and CDR2 SVGIG (reference sequence). V was shortened by 5 bases and J by 8 bases, with 12 bases between the two germline ends. This CDR3 is CAWGRGGEKLFF. In DNA, the CDR3 is TGTGCCTGGGGGAGGGGAGGGGAAAAACTGTTTTTT.

This rearrangement joins TRBV6-5 to TRBJ2-5; TRBD2 agrees at 10 bases. There are 16 residues in the CDR3. V dropped 2 bases and J dropped 1; count of bases not matched to a gene: 4. The germline gives CDR1 MNHEY, CDR2 SVGAGI. Here the CDR3 reads CASSYGLAGAQETQYF. The CDR3, as DNA: TGTGCCAGCAGTTACGGGCTAGCGGGGGCCCAAGAGACCCAGTACTTC.

The genes are TRBV2 and TRBJ2-5, with no clear D. The DNA end favors TRBJ2-7, so the J call may be wrong. The V gene's germline CDR1 is SNHLY and CDR2 FYNNEI. The CDR3 contains 11 residues. The DNA for the CDR3 is TGTGCCACCCGGAGCGATTACGAGCAGTACTTC. Translation gives CATRSDYEQYF.

This clone was counted only a few times. The chain is built from TRBV6-1 and TRBJ2-3; TRBD2 matches at 11 bases. Germline V CDR1 and CDR2: MNHNS, SASEGT. Germline trimming cut 2 bases from V and 1 base from J; bases unmatched to any gene: 2. The CDR3 has 16 amino acids. The chain's CDR3 is CASSELAGGRTDTQYF. As DNA, the CDR3 is TGTGCCAGCAGTGAATTAGCGGGGGGGCGCACAGATACGCAGTATTTT.

This clone was observed once. This chain joins TRBV2 and TRBJ2-7, with 7 bases identical to TRBD2. The CDR3 is made up of 14 amino acids. With V trimmed by 8 bases and J by 3 bases, 10 bases remained unmatched. Germline values: CDR1 SNHLY, CDR2 FYNNEI. The CDR3 DNA sequence: TGTGCCAGCTACACCCCGGGGACTAACTACGAGCAGTACTTC. Amino acid sequence: CASYTPGTNYEQYF.

The gene calls are TRBV6-5 and TRBJ1-2; TRBD1 is a possible D gene (6 bases). The CDR3 is made up of 13 amino acids. Germline CDR1 and CDR2: MNHEY and SVGAGI. Trimming pared 3 bases from V and 4 bases from J, leaving 9 bases between. The chain's CDR3 is CASSYGRGYGYTF. The CDR3 DNA sequence: TGTGCCAGCAGTTATGGCAGGGGCTATGGCTACACCTTC.

The chain joins TRBV7-3 to TRBJ1-1; D gene uncertain. Germline loops: CDR1 SGHTA, CDR2 FQGTGA. CDR3 length equals 12 residues. The V and J ends lost 2 bases and 8 bases respectively, with 9 bases between them. The CDR3 nucleotides are TGTGCCAGCAGCTTACCCCCCCAAGAAGCTTTCTTT. This translates into CASSLPPQEAFF.

The V and J genes are TRBV27 and TRBJ1-1, with a tentative D call TRBD1 (5 bases). In germline, CDR1 is MNHEY, CDR2 SMNVEV (reference sequence). Trimming removed 7 bases from V and 4 bases from J, with 10 bases in between. This CDR3 is 12 amino acids long. CDR3 sequence reads: CASIGRGTEAFF. Here the CDR3 DNA reads TGTGCCAGCATTGGGAGGGGCACTGAAGCTTTCTTT.

Worth noting for this clone: The same CDR3 is also encoded by other DNA sequences in this sample. V usage is TRBV5-4 and J usage is TRBJ2-3; the match to TRBD2 covers 7 bases. Losses at the gene ends were 2 bases for V and 0 bases for J; bases not matched to a gene: 3. The germline V gene encodes CDR1 SGHNT and CDR2 YYREEE (reference sequence). The CDR3 has 15 residues. This CDR3 is CASSLISGSTDTQYF. The DNA of the CDR3 is TGTGCCAGCAGCTTAATTAGCGGGAGCACAGATACGCAGTATTTT. Filled out from reference TRBV5-4 and TRBJ2-3, the complete variable domain reads ETGVTQSPTHLIKTRGQQVTLRCSSQSGHNTVSWYQQALGQGPQFIFQYYREEENGRGNFPPRFSGLQFPNYSSELNVNALELDDSALYLCASSLISGSTDTQYFGPGTRLTVL.

In regard to this clone: One end of the junction is discordant with germline, which a read error may explain. The chain links TRBV7-2 to TRBJ2-7; D not certain. Germline assignment: CDR1 SGHTA and CDR2 FQGNSA. This CDR3 contains 11 residues. The CDR3 DNA is TGTGCCAGCAGCTTAGTGTCTTTCCCGAGCTTC. This translates into CASSLVSFPSF.

The chain recombines TRBV7-3 with TRBJ1-1; 9 bases agree with TRBD1. The V and J ends lost 2 bases and 11 bases, in that order; junction bases with no gene match: 3. CDR1 and CDR2 (germline): SGHTA, FQGTGA. This CDR3 region has 12 residues. As DNA, the CDR3 is TGTGCCAGCAGCTTAGGGGACAGGGCGGCTTTCTTT. Protein: CASSLGDRAAFF.

The chain recombines TRBV29-1 with TRBJ2-3; no clear D. The CDR3 contains 13 residues. V was pared by 3 bases and J by 0 bases, with 7 bases between. The germline V gene has CDR1 SQVTM and CDR2 ANQGSEA. For the CDR3, the DNA is TGCAGCGTTGATCTAGGCAGCACAGATACGCAGTATTTT. Amino acid sequence: CSVDLGSTDTQYF.

The V call is TRBV5-1, the J call TRBJ2-3, with 10 bases identical to TRBD2. Trimming removed 3 bases from V and 4 bases from J; junction bases left unmatched: 8. CDR1 and CDR2 (germline): SGHRS, YFSETQ. The CDR3 consists of 16 residues. Written as DNA, the CDR3 is TGCGCCAGCAGCTCCCAAGCGGGGGGGAGGGCAGATACGCAGTATTTT. Amino acids: CASSSQAGGRADTQYF.

CDR3 coding DNA: TGCAGCGTTGAATTTCCGCCGGGACTAGCGGGGTCGAAGAGCTCCTACGAGCAGTACTTC. It yields the protein CSVEFPPGLAGSKSSYEQYF. V and J are TRBV29-1 and TRBJ2-7, with 13 positions matching TRBD2. V gave up 2 bases and J gave up 0 bases; unmatched junction bases: 16. The CDR3 has 20 residues. CDR1 is SQVTM and CDR2 is ANQGSEA in the germline V gene.

This rearrangement joins TRBV5-1 to TRBJ2-7, with a possible D match to TRBD1 (6 bases). Germline V gene data show CDR1 as SGHRS and CDR2 as YFSETQ. Trimming took 5 bases from V and 2 from J, leaving 17 bases between them. The CDR3 is 15 residues long. The DNA for the CDR3 is TGCGCCAGCAGGCCGGACAGAGGGGCGACCTACGAGCAGTACTTC. This encodes CASRPDRGATYEQYF.

In its sample, this clone was seen a few times. Germline is not matched at one junction end, which may reflect a read error. The chain carries TRBV4-1 and TRBJ2-7; 9 bases are shared with TRBD1. The CDR3 is made up of 15 amino acids. The V gene's germline CDR1 is MGHRA and CDR2 YSYEKL. CDR3 in DNA: TGTGCCAGCAGCCAGTCCGGGACAGGGTCCTACGAGCAGTACTTC. As protein: CASSQSGTGSYEQYF.

The table lists this clone with a few counts. The rearrangement uses TRBV11-3 and TRBJ2-3; 8 bases fit TRBD1. CDR3 length equals 14 residues. Trimming at V came to 5 bases and at J to 4 bases, leaving 5 bases not matched to a gene. From germline, CDR1 is SGHNT and CDR2 YENEEA. The CDR3 sequence: CASSPGGRADTQYF. The CDR3 DNA reads TGTGCCAGCAGCCCAGGGGGCAGGGCAGATACGCAGTATTTT.

The V gene is TRBV7-8, the J gene TRBJ2-1; the D gene is possibly TRBD2 (6 bases). Germline CDR1 SGHVS, CDR2 FQNEAQ. V was pared by 1 base and J by 5 bases, with 9 bases between. The CDR3 extends over 14 amino acids. CDR3 in amino acids: CASSLGTTHNEQFF. CDR3 nucleotide sequence: TGTGCCAGCAGCTTAGGGACTACACACAATGAGCAGTTCTTC. The full variable domain, its missing parts supplied by reference TRBV7-8 and TRBJ2-1, is GAGVSQSPRYKVAKRGQDVALRCDPISGHVSLFWYQQALGQGPEFLTYFQNEAQLDKSGLPSDRFFAERPEGSVSTLKIQRTQQEDSAVYLCASSLGTTHNEQFFGPGTRLTVL.

The V gene is TRBV5-8, the J gene TRBJ1-1, with 8 bases fitting TRBD1. Per the germline V gene, CDR1 is SGHTS and CDR2 is YDEGEE. V dropped 0 bases and J dropped 4; count of bases not matched to a gene: 2. This CDR3 region has 14 residues. CDR3 DNA: TGTGCCAGCAGCTTGGGACAGGGGAGCACTGAAGCTTTCTTT. Protein: CASSLGQGSTEAFF.

The chain has TRBV2 and TRBJ2-5, with a possible D match to TRBD2 (5 bases). V lost 7 bases, J lost 5 bases, and 20 bases lay in between. The CDR3 is 15 residues long. Per germline, CDR1 SNHLY and CDR2 FYNNEI. Here the CDR3 reads CASTDAGGVGETQYF. The DNA of the CDR3 is TGTGCCAGCACGGACGCGGGTGGGGTCGGGGAGACCCAGTACTTC.

The rearrangement joins TRBV5-5 to TRBJ2-2; 7 nucleotides agree with TRBD2. This CDR3 spans 19 amino acids. The junction had 16 bases not matched to a gene; V was cut back by 2 bases and J by 3 bases. Per germline, CDR1 SGHKS and CDR2 YYEKEE (reference sequence). CDR3 DNA sequence: TGTGCCAGCAGCTTACAGGACATAAAGGGGACTACTTACACCGGGGAGCTGTTTTTT. Translated: CASSLQDIKGTTYTGELFF.

V is TRBV1 and J is TRBJ2-1; TRBD1, as called in the table, went unchecked against the DNA. TRBV1 is listed as a pseudogene. This CDR3 is 17 amino acids long. The DNA for the CDR3 is TGCACCAGCAGCCAAGCTACATCAGGCCCCCTATACAATGAGCAGTTCTTC. Protein: CTSSQATSGPLYNEQFF.

This clone was found a few times. The chain couples TRBV27 to TRBJ2-1, with D possibly TRBD2 on 7 matching bases. Germline V CDR1 and CDR2: MNHEY, SMNVEV (reference sequence). The ends were cut back, 3 bases at V and 7 bases at J, with 16 bases in the middle. The CDR3 extends over 15 amino acids. The CDR3 region is CASSFGRGGGNEQFF. CDR3 nucleotides: TGTGCCAGCAGTTTTGGGAGGGGAGGGGGAAATGAGCAGTTCTTC.

This clone was recorded once. V usage is TRBV15 and J usage is TRBJ2-7, with unresolved D. CDR3 length: 14 amino acids. Trimming cost V 0 bases and J 5 bases, with 11 bases left between them. From germline, CDR1 is LNHNV and CDR2 YYDKDF (reference sequence). CDR3 nucleotide sequence: TGTGCCACCAGCAGAGAAATGTATGAGCACGAGCAGTACTTC. Its protein product is CATSREMYEHEQYF.

This clone was observed a few times. The identical CDR3 is also encoded by other nucleotide sequences in the sample. V gene TRBV14 combines with J gene TRBJ2-2; 7 nucleotides agree with TRBD1. This CDR3 has 16 amino acids. Germline V CDR1 and CDR2: SGHDN, FVKESK. After removal of 1 base from V and 8 bases from J, the junction contained 10 bases not matched to a gene. CDR3 residues: CASSQGQGIKRGELFF. CDR3 in DNA: TGTGCCAGCAGCCAAGGACAGGGTATCAAAAGGGGGGAGCTGTTTTTT.

V gene TRBV28 combines with J gene TRBJ1-1, with 12 positions matching TRBD1. The CDR3 is made up of 16 amino acids. Germline V gene sequence: CDR1 MDHEN, CDR2 SYDVKM. The V segment lost 5 bases and the J segment 1 base; nucleotides outside the gene matches: 5. The DNA of the CDR3 is TGTGCCAGCAGTCTAGGGACAGGGGGCGGGAACACTGAAGCTTTCTTT. Its protein is CASSLGTGGGNTEAFF.

The chain joins TRBV6-6 to TRBJ1-5, with 7 bases aligning to TRBD1. Germline-derived CDR1 and CDR2 are MNHNY and SVGAGI (reference sequence). The trim removed 6 bases at V and 2 bases at J, leaving 4 bases unmatched. The CDR3 runs to 14 residues. CDR3 loop: CASSPTGGNQPQHF. The CDR3, as DNA: TGTGCCAGCAGCCCCACAGGGGGCAATCAGCCCCAGCATTTT.